What follows are 22 T cell receptor beta chains derived from one specimen sequenced in a study of T cell responses to AZD1222 COVID-19 vaccine. Sequenced by immunoSEQ multiplex PCR; TCRdb stores in-frame clones only, minus some. The table lists approximately 70,000 clones, 70% to 90% of them singletons, with about 2.5% in the top ten. The sample consisted of peripheral blood, taken on day 0 of AZD1222 vaccination. The source is an adult in good health.

A word on this clone: The sample has other DNA sequences that encode this CDR3 too. V gene TRBV19 combines with J gene TRBJ1-2; 7 nucleotides align to TRBD1. The V segment lost 9 bases and the J segment 1 base; nucleotides outside the gene matches: 2. The CDR3 has 12 amino acids. Germline V gene data show CDR1 as LNHDA and CDR2 as SQIVND (reference sequence). DNA of the CDR3: TGTGCCAGCAGACAGGGTAACTATGGCTACACCTTC. This sequence encodes CASRQGNYGYTF.

This sequence joins TRBV9 and TRBJ2-7, with D possibly TRBD2 on 6 matching bases. Germline values: CDR1 SGDLS, CDR2 YYNGEE. Trimming removed 6 bases at V and 6 bases at J, with 22 bases between. CDR3 length: 15 amino acids. This CDR3 is CASTVWRGLRPEQYF. CDR3 DNA: TGTGCCAGCACGGTCTGGCGGGGCCTCAGACCCGAGCAGTACTTC.

This chain joins TRBV2 and TRBJ2-2, with 7 bases lining up with TRBD1. The ends lost 9 bases at V and 6 bases at J; junction bases unmatched: 7. CDR1 is SNHLY, CDR2 FYNNEI, per germline. CDR3 length: 13 residues. CDR3 nucleotide sequence: TGTGCCAGGACAGGGTTAGGGGCCGGGGAGCTGTTTTTT. This gives the protein CARTGLGAGELFF.

This clone was detected once. The chain uses TRBV9 and TRBJ2-3; the D is unclear. In germline, CDR1 is SGDLS, CDR2 YYNGEE. The CDR3 length is 13 residues. With 3 bases removed from V and 4 bases from J, the gap between germline ends came to 9 bases. This CDR3 reads CASSAPPADTQYF. Written as DNA, the CDR3 is TGTGCCAGCAGCGCCCCGCCTGCAGATACGCAGTATTTT.

CDR3 sequence (DNA): TGTGCCAGCAGTTTGGTCCGTGAAAAACTGTTTTTT. It is translated as CASSLVREKLFF. The chain employs TRBV28 and TRBJ1-4; D not certain. The CDR3 sequence is 12 residues long. Germline CDR1 and CDR2: MDHEN and SYDVKM. V was cut by 3 bases and J by 7 bases, with 6 bases left in between.

This chain uses TRBV19 with TRBJ1-2, with unresolved D. CDR1 is LNHDA, CDR2 SQIVND, per germline (reference sequence). This CDR3 is 16 amino acids long. Trimming stripped 5 bases from V and 0 bases from J, with 16 bases between. CDR3 sequence reads: CASSPRDGGSNYGYTF. The CDR3 nucleotides read TGTGCCAGTAGTCCCAGAGACGGAGGGTCTAACTATGGCTACACCTTC. The variable domain in full, with the rest retrieved from reference TRBV19 and TRBJ1-2, is DGGITQSPKYLFRKEGQNVTLSCEQNLNHDAMYWYRQDPGQGLRLIYYSQIVNDFQKGDIAEGYSVSREKKESFPLTVTSAQKNPTAFYLCASSPRDGGSNYGYTFGSGTRLTVV.

The gene calls are TRBV4-2 and TRBJ1-3; D perhaps matches TRBD1 (6 bases). There are 16 residues in the CDR3. The V gene's germline CDR1 is LGHNA and CDR2 YNFKEQ. V shed 4 bases and J shed 4 bases, with 17 bases lying between them. CDR3 sequence reads: CASSRDPRGSGNTIYF. CDR3 DNA sequence: TGTGCCAGCAGCCGAGACCCCAGGGGTTCCGGAAACACCATATATTTT.

This clone was detected a few times. This chain links TRBV5-1 with TRBJ2-7; 8 bases align to TRBD1. With 5 bases clipped from V and 3 bases from J, the junction kept 7 bases outside the gene matches. This CDR3 spans 14 amino acids. CDR1 and CDR2 from the germline V gene are SGHRS and YFSETQ. CDR3 loop: CASRSGQGNYEQYF. As DNA, the CDR3 is TGCGCCAGCAGATCCGGACAGGGAAACTACGAGCAGTACTTC.

This clone came up once. The V gene is TRBV28, the J gene TRBJ1-6; unclear D gene. The CDR3 loop spans 12 amino acids. Germline loops: CDR1 MDHEN, CDR2 SYDVKM. Between the trimmed V and J ends, which lost 1 base and 9 bases, there was a span of 4 bases. CDR3 in amino acids: CASSLYRSPLHF. Written as DNA, the CDR3 is TGTGCCAGCAGTTTATATCGTTCACCCCTCCACTTT.

The chain uses TRBV3-1 (or the pseudogene TRBV3-2) and TRBJ2-7; 10 bases are shared with TRBD2. The ends lost 3 bases at V and 2 bases at J; junction bases unmatched: 13. This CDR3 spans 18 amino acids. Germline CDR1 reads LGHDT; CDR2 reads YNNKEL (reference sequence). The CDR3 DNA sequence: TGTGCCAGCAGCCACGGGCATTCTAGCGGGAGTCGGGCCTACGAGCAGTACTTC. Translated: CASSHGHSSGSRAYEQYF.

The chain uses TRBV3-1 (or the pseudogene TRBV3-2) and TRBJ1-2; D gene uncertain. This CDR3 has 13 residues. The V end was cut by 4 bases, the J end by 13 bases, with 19 bases between. Germline V CDR1 and CDR2: LGHDT, YNNKEL (reference sequence). DNA of the CDR3: TGTGCCAGCAGCCTAGGACGGTCGGGGTACTCCACCTTC. This encodes CASSLGRSGYSTF.

The CDR3 coding sequence is TGTGCCAGCAGCAAAGATGGAGAGACAGATACGCAGTATTTT. This sequence encodes CASSKDGETDTQYF. The V and J genes are TRBV21-1 and TRBJ2-3; the DNA was not used to check the table's D call, TRBD2. TRBV21-1 is assigned pseudogene status. This CDR3 is built from 14 residues.

The chain is built from TRBV19 and TRBJ1-1, with D possibly matching TRBD1 (5 bases). Germline values: CDR1 LNHDA, CDR2 SQIVND (reference sequence). This CDR3 has 14 amino acids. V lost 5 bases and J 4 bases, leaving 14 bases between the germline ends. CDR3 in amino acids: CASSPNSRGTEAFF. The CDR3 DNA reads TGTGCCAGTAGTCCCAACAGTAGGGGCACTGAAGCTTTCTTT. Full variable domain (remainder filled in from reference TRBV19 and TRBJ1-1): DGGITQSPKYLFRKEGQNVTLSCEQNLNHDAMYWYRQDPGQGLRLIYYSQIVNDFQKGDIAEGYSVSREKKESFPLTVTSAQKNPTAFYLCASSPNSRGTEAFFGQGTRLTVV.

DNA for the CDR3: TGTGCCAGCAGTTCTGGCCGACTCAGCACAGATACGCAGTATTTT. This gives the protein CASSSGRLSTDTQYF. The V call is TRBV5-4, the J call TRBJ2-3; D is undetermined. Germline lookup yields CDR1 SGHNT and CDR2 YYREEE (reference sequence). The ends were cut back, 5 bases at V and 0 bases at J, with 13 bases in the middle. The CDR3 sequence is 15 residues long.

The rearrangement uses TRBV7-6 and TRBJ1-1; D remains ambiguous. This CDR3 has 14 residues. Trimming took off 1 base at V and 0 bases at J, with 6 bases between the two ends. In germline, CDR1 is SGHVS, CDR2 FNYEAQ. The CDR3 DNA is TGTGCCAGCAGCTTAGACATTATGAACACTGAAGCTTTCTTT. This gives the protein CASSLDIMNTEAFF.

The rearrangement links TRBV9 to TRBJ2-3; the match to TRBD1 covers 7 bases. J was trimmed by 4 bases and V by 4 bases; bases with no gene match: 9. Per the germline V gene, CDR1 is SGDLS and CDR2 is YYNGEE. The CDR3 totals 15 residues. The CDR3 DNA sequence: TGTGCCAGCAGCTCGACCGGGGACAGAGCAGATACGCAGTATTTT. Protein product: CASSSTGDRADTQYF.

This chain uses TRBV11-2 with TRBJ2-3; 9 bases line up with TRBD2. Trimming removed 5 bases from V and 4 bases from J; junction bases left unmatched: 7. CDR3 length equals 15 residues. Germline V gives CDR1 SGHAT, CDR2 FQNNGV. CDR3 region: CASSPRTSASDTQYF. The CDR3 coding sequence is TGTGCCAGCAGCCCGAGGACTAGCGCATCAGATACGCAGTATTTT.

The chain recombines TRBV19 with TRBJ1-6, with D possibly being TRBD1 (5 bases). Germline V gives CDR1 LNHDA, CDR2 SQIVND (reference sequence). There are 16 residues in the CDR3. Trimming removed 5 bases at V and 6 bases at J, with 17 bases between. The CDR3: CASSPEGVISNSPLHF. In DNA, the CDR3 is TGTGCCAGTAGTCCAGAAGGGGTAATAAGTAATTCACCCCTCCACTTT.

The chain joins TRBV18 to TRBJ1-2, with TRBD1 as a possible D gene (5 bases). Trimming left V 2 bases short and J 8 bases short, with 12 bases between. This CDR3 has 13 residues. Germline loops: CDR1 KGHSH, CDR2 LQKENI. As DNA, the CDR3 is TGTGCCAGCTCACCATTGACAGAGCAGGGCTACACCTTC. Translating it yields CASSPLTEQGYTF.

The V gene is TRBV5-5, the J gene TRBJ2-2, with 7 bases lining up with TRBD1. Germline V gives CDR1 SGHKS, CDR2 YYEKEE (reference sequence). The CDR3 loop spans 14 amino acids. V lost 4 bases to trimming and J lost 5 bases; unmatched junction nucleotides: 5. CDR3 sequence (DNA): TGTGCCAGCAGCGACAGGGCTTGGACCGGGGAGCTGTTTTTT. Its translation: CASSDRAWTGELFF. Variable domain in full (rest from reference TRBV5-5 and TRBJ2-2): DAGVTQSPTHLIKTRGQQVTLRCSPISGHKSVSWYQQVLGQGPQFIFQYYEKEERGRGNFPDRFSARQFPNYSSELNVNALLLGDSALYLCASSDRAWTGELFFGEGSRLTVL.

V and J are TRBV18 and TRBJ2-4; no definite D call. Trimming shortened V by 1 base and J by 0 bases, and 13 bases separated the two germline ends. CDR1 is KGHSH and CDR2 is LQKENI in the germline V gene. CDR3 length: 17 residues. The CDR3 is CASSPQSGQIAKNIQYF. The CDR3 nucleotides are TGTGCCAGCTCACCACAGAGTGGGCAGATAGCCAAAAACATTCAGTACTTC.

The chain links TRBV29-1 to TRBJ2-5; D unresolved. Per the germline V gene, CDR1 is SQVTM and CDR2 is ANQGSEA. The CDR3 extends over 12 amino acids. The ends were cut back, 4 bases at V and 1 base at J, with 7 bases in the middle. The CDR3 DNA sequence: TGCAGCGTTGGGGTCAGCCAAGAGACCCAGTACTTC. As protein: CSVGVSQETQYF.